This T cell receptor (beta chain) was profiled in a study of vaccination and CD4 T cells after COVID-19 (dated by TCRdb to the early 2020s). Turning to the overall study: The convalescent cohort comprised six males and four females, including two Hispanic individuals, seven Caucasians, two Asians and one multiracial person. The spike-specific CD4+ TCR repertoire was compared before and after mRNA vaccination in approximately ten COVID-19 convalescent patients and several infection-naive healthy vaccine recipients. Post-COVID blood samples from convalescent patients were collected a median of around 100 days after diagnosis, with a range of 35 to 161 days. Participants got two doses of the Pfizer-BioNTech BNT162b2 vaccine (n=8) or two doses of the Moderna mRNA-1273 vaccine (n=2). Control cultures used a CEFX viral epitope pool as positive control, an HIV-1 Nef peptide pool as negative control, or no peptide. The cultures were stimulated with overlapping spike peptide pools from SARS-CoV-2 and from the common cold coronaviruses HCoV-NL63, HCoV-OC43 and HCoV-229E. In an earlier paper using these donors, memory CD4+ T cell crossreactivity between SARS-CoV-2 and common cold coronavirus spike proteins was assessed at the TCR clonotype level. The time from the second vaccine dose to post-vaccine blood sampling had a median of roughly 77 days and ranged from 14 to 241 days. Here is what the overall study found, with its caveats: The median count of SARS-CoV-2-reactive clonotypes went up from 20 to 25 after infection to 38 after vaccination, although the change was not significant. The study included relatively few convalescent patients and did not analyze early timepoints after natural infection. In convalescent patients, a median around 85% of post-vaccine SARS-CoV-2-reactive clones were detected only after vaccination, and vaccine-specific priming was suggested by this finding. In convalescent patients, nearly all vaccine-specific clones (304 of 307) were found to be mono-reactive for SARS-CoV-2 spike rather than cross-reactive with common cold coronaviruses.

Libraries were made using PCR. TCR sequencing of DNA from cultured CD4+ T cells used the Oncomine TCR Beta short-read assay at the Johns Hopkins FTIC core. The QIAamp micro DNA kit was used to extract genomic DNA from the cultured CD4+ T cells. The Oncomine TCR Beta libraries from cultured CD4+ T cells were pooled using unique dual indexes and then sequenced on an Illumina iSeq 100. Processing in the source paper ran as follows. Non-productive sequences were removed, and CDR3s that did not start with C, did not end with F or W, or were shorter than 7 amino acids were discarded. The MANAFEST web application identified antigen-specific clonotypes by comparing peptide-stimulated wells against reference wells and other culture wells. To be called positive, a clone needed an FDR below 0.05, an odds ratio above 5, and a productive frequency above 0.1% in at least two of three replicate wells. Cross-reactive clonotypes were defined as significantly expanded in both SARS-CoV-2 spike wells and at least one common cold coronavirus spike condition. Similarity between CDR3 sequences was evaluated in R version 3.6.1 using Levenshtein distances (stringdist) and unrooted phylogenetic trees (ape). TCRdb handled the public reads itself, with Q25 trimming in fastp and clone calling in MiXCR, and kept productive beta chains. Entries are consolidated by CDR3 protein sequence, retaining the most common genes and DNA. These V and J calls derive from TCRdb rather than the authors' analysis. For this sample there are fewer than 10,000 distinct CDR3 sequences; roughly 39% appear just once. The ten largest clones add up to 20% of the sample.

In its sample, this clonotype was seen a few times. The antigen this receptor binds is unknown. It has no much larger one-base neighbor in the sample; base qualities were not kept. The treatment or condition label on this specimen signifies: roughly nine-day PBMC culture with coronavirus spike peptide pools or control peptides (ViraFEST assay). CD4+ T cells from unexposed donors were collected before the COVID-19 pandemic (2011-2018). To expand antigen-specific T cells with peptide pools and then pick out the expanded clonotypes through TCR sequencing, the study relied on the ViraFEST assay. Each well held about 1.8 million PBMCs cultured with roughly 10 ug/ml peptide pools in IMDM containing approximately 5% human AB serum and 10 IU/ml IL-2. On days 3 and 7, half of the culture medium was replaced with fresh IL-2-containing medium. After 9 to 10 days of culture, CD4+ T cells were isolated by negative selection using the EasySep CD4+ T cell isolation kit. As far as cell numbers permitted, CD4+ T cells from unexposed donors were tested for reactivity against SARS-CoV-2 S and N as well as four spike pools from common cold coronaviruses. Ficoll-Paque Plus gradient centrifugation was used to isolate PBMCs from whole blood, and the isolated PBMCs were then either used fresh or cryopreserved at -140C. Triplicate wells were generally used for each culture condition. The leukapheresis product used for the unexposed donors was purchased from a commercial source.

The germline V gene encodes CDR1 SGHAT and CDR2 FQDESV (reference sequence). V trim: 7 bases; J trim: 2 bases; unmatched bases: 8. CDR3 length: 16 amino acids, cysteine to phenylalanine. Only CDR3 DNA is held: 48 bases, read in frame from base 1. The rearrangement combines TRBV11-1 with TRBJ2-1; 10 nucleotides in the junction match TRBD2. The clonotype originates from a human donor in good health. The sample consisted of CD4+ T cells from blood, cultured in vitro. The DNA reads TGTGCCAGCACCCCGGACAGCGGGAGGGCCTACAATGAGCAGTTCTTC. Protein translation: CASTPDSGRAYNEQFF.